A selection of T cell receptor beta chains follows, all from one sample in a study of cytomegalovirus exposure and HLA in healthy donors. Data came from immunoSEQ multiplex PCR; TCRdb stores just in-frame clones and leaves some out. The top ten clones hold 2.8% of a sample with 150,000 to 200,000 clones, approximately 83% of them seen once. The specimen sequenced was PBMCs. These TCRs come from a woman aged 18-29 years in good health and CMV-seropositive. Each CDR3 is given with its conserved first and last residue. The order of the fields is clone size, D gene, J gene, V gene, CDR3 DNA, CDR3 protein. The D gene is left open where the match is weak. A row's size may be missing; if present it is once, few, many or a size class.

few,TRBD2,TRBJ2-1,TRBV7-8,TGTGCCAGCAGCCAGTGGCGTATGGGCGGGGGGCACAATGAGCAGTTCTTC,CASSQWRMGGGHNEQFF
few,.,TRBJ1-2,TRBV2,TGTGCCAGCACCCCGGACACTAACTATGGCTACACCTTC,CASTPDTNYGYTF
once,.,TRBJ1-2,TRBV15,TGTGCCACCAGCAGTGATTTACAGGTTTTGGACGCTAACTATGGCTACACCTTC,CATSSDLQVLDANYGYTF
.,TRBD2,TRBJ2-1,TRBV5-6,TGTGCCAGCAGGATAGCGGGGAGCTCCTACAATGAGCAGTTCTTC,CASRIAGSSYNEQFF
.,.,TRBJ1-4,TRBV5-1,TGCGCCAGCAGCTTCGACGGTCGGGCAACTAATGAAAAACTGTTTTTT,CASSFDGRATNEKLFF
once,.,TRBJ1-2,TRBV9,TGTGCCAGCAGCGTAGGAGGGGGGGTCTTTTCGGGAGGCTACACCTTC,CASSVGGGVFSGGYTF
few,.,TRBJ2-7,TRBV6-1,TGTGCCAGCACCCCTACAAGGCTAGGATACGAGCAGTACTTC,CASTPTRLGYEQYF
once,.,TRBJ2-3,TRBV12-5,TGTGCTAGTGGTTTAGACAGAGATACGCAGTATTTT,CASGLDRDTQYF
.,.,TRBJ1-4,TRBV27,TGTGCCAGCAGTTCAAAAAACCCGACAGCAACTAATGAAAAACTGTTTTTT,CASSSKNPTATNEKLFF
.,TRBD1,TRBJ2-7,TRBV5-5,TGTGCCAGCAGCTGGGGATCGGGACAGGGTTACGAGCAGTACTTC,CASSWGSGQGYEQYF
.,TRBD1,TRBJ2-6,TRBV2,TGTGCCAGCGGGACAGGGTATCGTGGGGCCAACGTCCTGACTTTC,CASGTGYRGANVLTF
.,TRBD1,TRBJ1-1,TRBV5-1,TGCGCCAGCAGCCTGCAGGGGGTAAGGAACACTGAAGCTTTCTTT,CASSLQGVRNTEAFF
.,TRBD1,TRBJ1-5,TRBV19,TGTGCCAGTAGTATGGACAGGGGAAACAATCAGCCCCAGCATTTT,CASSMDRGNNQPQHF
.,.,TRBJ1-2,TRBV28,TGTGCCAGCAGTTCTGATGGCTACACCTTC,CASSSDGYTF
.,.,TRBJ2-5,TRBV7-9,TGTGCCAGCACCTCGCGGGCGTACCAAGAGACCCAGTACTTC,CASTSRAYQETQYF
.,.,TRBJ2-7,TRBV5-1,TGCGCCAGCAGCTTGGATGGCGGGTACGAGCAGTACTTC,CASSLDGGYEQYF
once,.,TRBJ1-2,TRBV4-2,TGTGCCAGCAGCCCCGCAAACTCTAACTATGGCTACACCTTC,CASSPANSNYGYTF
.,TRBD1,TRBJ1-2,TRBV19,TGTGCCAGTAGTAACCCCCTGGCGGGACAGGGGAACTATGGCTACACCTTC,CASSNPLAGQGNYGYTF
.,.,TRBJ1-5,TRBV19,TGTGCCAGTACAGGGTATGACAATCAGCCCCAGCATTTT,CASTGYDNQPQHF
.,TRBD1,TRBJ2-7,TRBV25-1,TGTGCCAGCAGTGAGGACAGGGCCTCTGGCGAGCAGTACTTC,CASSEDRASGEQYF
.,.,TRBJ1-1,TRBV13,TGTGCCAGCAGCTTTGCAGGGGACACTGAAGCTTTCTTT,CASSFAGDTEAFF
.,.,TRBJ2-5,TRBV14,TGTGCCAGCAGCCCTGAGGAAAAGACCCAGTACTTC,CASSPEEKTQYF
.,.,TRBJ2-7,TRBV6-6,TGTGCCAGCAGTTACTCTCCCCCGGGAACCGAGCAGTACTTC,CASSYSPPGTEQYF
.,TRBD2,TRBJ2-6,TRBV18,TGTGCCAGCTCAACGTGGGGGGGAACTGGGGCCAACGTCCTGACTTTC,CASSTWGGTGANVLTF
.,TRBD1,TRBJ1-2,TRBV6-6,TGTGCCAGCAGTCCGGACAGGTTTTTAGCTAACTATGGCTACACCTTC,CASSPDRFLANYGYTF
.,.,TRBJ2-5,TRBV7-9,TGTGCCAGCAGCTTAGGGCGGGAGACCCAGTACTTC,CASSLGRETQYF
.,TRBD2,TRBJ2-3,TRBV6-1,TGTGCCAGCAGGAGACTAGCGGGGTCCACAGATACGCAGTATTTT,CASRRLAGSTDTQYF
.,.,TRBJ1-6,TRBV27,TGTGCCAGCAGGGCCGGGAAGGAGACGGTTTCACCCCTCCACTTT,CASRAGKETVSPLHF
.,.,TRBJ1-1,TRBV6-1,TGTGCCAGCAGTGAAATGGTTCTTGCAGGGAATGAAGCTTTCTTT,CASSEMVLAGNEAFF
.,.,TRBJ2-5,TRBV27,TGTGCCAGCAGTTCTAGGGAGACCCAGTACTTC,CASSSRETQYF
.,.,TRBJ2-7,TRBV6-6,TGTGCCAGCAGTTACCCCACGAGGACACCAGACAACGAGCAGTACTTC,CASSYPTRTPDNEQYF
.,.,TRBJ1-2,TRBV7-9,TGTGCCAGCAGCTGGGGAGGGGACTACAACTATGGCTACACCTTC,CASSWGGDYNYGYTF
.,TRBD2,TRBJ2-3,TRBV18,TGTGCCAGCTCACCACTGAGCGGGGGCGACACAGATACGCAGTATTTT,CASSPLSGGDTDTQYF
once,.,TRBJ1-2,TRBV28,TGTGCCATCCTGGGAGGGGATGGCTACACCTTC,CAILGGDGYTF
.,TRBD2,TRBJ2-3,TRBV19,TGTGCCAGTAGTACCTTAGCGGGGCGTACAGATACGCAGTATTTT,CASSTLAGRTDTQYF
.,TRBD1,TRBJ1-2,TRBV6-1,TGTGCCAGCAGTGTATCGGACAGGAACTATGGCTACACCTTC,CASSVSDRNYGYTF
.,.,TRBJ2-7,TRBV6-1,TGTGCCAGCAACCCGACAGGCTACTACGAGCAGTACTTC,CASNPTGYYEQYF
.,.,TRBJ2-2,TRBV5-8,TGTGCCAGCAGGAACAGTGGGAGCGGGGAGCTGTTTTTT,CASRNSGSGELFF
few,.,TRBJ1-3,TRBV7-9,TGTGCCAGCAGCTTCGCGGGAAACACCATATATTTT,CASSFAGNTIYF
.,.,TRBJ2-7,TRBV5-1,TGCGCCAGCAGCTTGGAAGGCGGGGGCTTCTCCTACGAGCAGTACTTC,CASSLEGGGFSYEQYF
.,.,TRBJ2-2,TRBV4-2,TGTGCCAGCAGCCAAGATTCCCCCGGTGTCGGGGAGCTGTTTTTT,CASSQDSPGVGELFF
.,.,TRBJ1-2,TRBV28,TGTGCCAGCAGCCCCAGGACCGGGAGCGAGAGGGGCTACACCTTC,CASSPRTGSERGYTF
.,.,TRBJ2-5,TRBV5-6,TGTGCCAGCAGCTCCACCGGACTGAAAGTGACCCAGTACTTC,CASSSTGLKVTQYF
.,TRBD2,TRBJ2-7,TRBV5-6,TGTGCCAGCAGCTCCGGGGGGTACTCCTACGAGCAGTACTTC,CASSSGGYSYEQYF
.,TRBD1,TRBJ2-5,TRBV6-5,TGTGCCAGCAGTCAGGGGGAAGAGACCCAGTACTTC,CASSQGEETQYF
.,TRBD2,TRBJ2-3,TRBV4-3,TGCGCCAGCAGCCAATACCCGACTAGCGGGGCTGGGGATACGCAGTATTTT,CASSQYPTSGAGDTQYF